Each of the 15 T cell receptor beta chains below was sequenced from the same sample in a study of blood T cells in healthy people across ages. Combining a sample-barcoded 5' primer with a J-beta primer mix, a second PCR ran for roughly 6 to 12 cycles. TCRdb redid the calling of the 5' RACE reads with MiXCR, one entry per CDR3 protein. The repertoire holds hundreds of thousands of distinct CDR3 sequences, around 42% seen once, with under 20% in the top ten. Sequencing input: blood. These receptor sequences come from a man between 60 and 75 years old in good health.

This chain uses TRBV4-3 with TRBJ1-6, with no clear D. V dropped 0 bases and J dropped 11 bases, with 5 bases sitting between them. This CDR3 spans 12 amino acids. Germline CDR1 is LGHNA and CDR2 is YSLEER. CDR3 sequence reads: CASSQEFPPLHF. The CDR3 DNA reads TGCGCCAGCAGCCAAGAATTTCCACCCCTCCACTTT.

V usage is TRBV7-3 and J usage is TRBJ2-3; TRBD1 might be the D (5 bases). Germline V gene lookup returns CDR1 SGHTA and CDR2 FQGTGA. V gave up 0 bases and J gave up 4 bases, with 11 bases separating them. The CDR3 is made up of 15 amino acids. The CDR3 here is CASSLTPGRADTQYF. The CDR3 DNA follows: TGTGCCAGCAGCTTAACTCCAGGGCGTGCAGATACGCAGTATTTT.

The chain combines TRBV20-1 with TRBJ1-2; 9 nucleotides line up with TRBD1. Trimming cost V 0 bases and J 4 bases; bases outside gene matches: 18. The CDR3 has 19 residues. Germline V gene lookup returns CDR1 DFQATT and CDR2 SNEGSKA (reference sequence). The CDR3 coding sequence is TGCAGTGCTAGAGATCCCGGACAGGGGATAAAGTCTCGGGTCTATGGCTACACCTTC. Protein: CSARDPGQGIKSRVYGYTF.

The CDR3 is CASKTGEVDEQFF. In DNA, the CDR3 is TGTGCCAGTAAGACGGGGGAGGTGGATGAGCAGTTCTTC. The chain uses TRBV7-2 and TRBJ2-1; possible D gene TRBD2, 6 bases. V lost 9 bases and J 8 bases, leaving 17 bases between the germline ends. Germline V gives CDR1 SGHTA, CDR2 FQGNSA. CDR3 length equals 13 residues.

The V and J genes are TRBV5-1 and TRBJ1-4, with TRBD1 identical over 7 bases. This CDR3 spans 14 amino acids. After removal of 4 bases from V and 7 bases from J, the junction contained 7 bases not matched to a gene. The germline CDR1 and CDR2 sequences are SGHRS and YFSETQ. CDR3 region: CASSPTGTGEKLFF. The CDR3 DNA reads TGCGCCAGCAGCCCGACAGGGACCGGTGAAAAACTGTTTTTT.

The J gene is TRBJ1-5, the V gene TRBV7-2; no definite D call. This CDR3 has 13 residues. V lost 3 bases and J lost 7, with 10 bases in between. The germline gives CDR1 SGHTA, CDR2 FQGNSA. CDR3 protein: CASSLNNQQPQHF. For the CDR3, the DNA is TGTGCCAGCAGCTTGAACAACCAGCAGCCCCAGCATTTT.

This clonotype appeared a few times. The V call is TRBV25-1, the J call TRBJ2-7; TRBD1 agrees at 12 bases. Germline CDR1 and CDR2: MGHDK and SYGVNS. The CDR3 contains 14 residues. With 1 base clipped from V and 7 bases from J, the junction kept 2 bases outside the gene matches. CDR3 loop: CASSEWDRGPEQYF. Written as DNA, the CDR3 is TGTGCCAGCAGTGAATGGGACAGGGGGCCGGAGCAGTACTTC.

Comments on this clonotype: The junction does not match germline at one end; this may be a read error. The V and J genes are TRBV7-9 and TRBJ1-5, with a possible D match to TRBD1 (5 bases). The CDR3 spans 14 residues. Germline V gene lookup returns CDR1 SEHNR and CDR2 FQNEAQ (reference sequence). Here the CDR3 reads CSSSSSGSNQPQHF. CDR3 nucleotides: TGTTCCAGCAGCTCCTCAGGGAGCAATCAGCCCCAGCATTTT.

For this clonotype: With a much larger clone just one base away, this may be a read error. V and J are TRBV20-1 and TRBJ2-5, with D possibly matching TRBD2 (6 bases). This CDR3 comprises 13 residues. The V end lost 1 base, the J end lost 0 bases, and 6 bases lay between the germline ends. The germline gives CDR1 DFQATT, CDR2 SNEGSKA (reference sequence). CDR3 residues: CSARGLDQETQYF. The CDR3 coding sequence is TGCAGTGCTAGAGGACTAGACCAAGAGACCCAGTACTTC.

The chain combines TRBV12-3 or TRBV12-4 with TRBJ1-1; no reliable D call. The V gene lost 4 bases and the J gene lost 4 bases, with 16 bases spanning the gap. This CDR3 contains 15 residues. The CDR3 DNA reads TGTGCCAGCAGTTCTGCCAGGAAAAGTAGCACTGAAGCTTTCTTT. Translating it yields CASSSARKSSTEAFF.

The rearrangement links TRBV6-5 to TRBJ1-2; D not resolved. The CDR3 has 15 residues. Trimming pared 0 bases from V and 2 bases from J, leaving 10 bases between. Germline values: CDR1 MNHEY, CDR2 SVGAGI. The CDR3 region is CASSYSGGFNYGYTF. Written as DNA, the CDR3 is TGTGCCAGCAGTTACTCTGGAGGCTTCAACTATGGCTACACCTTC.

This clonotype was detected only a few times. The J gene is TRBJ1-2, the V gene TRBV10-2; the D is unclear. V was trimmed by 3 bases and J by 7 bases, leaving 6 bases between them. Germline-derived CDR1 and CDR2 are WSHSY and SAAADI. The CDR3 is 11 amino acids. CDR3 loop: CASSDRVGYTF. In DNA form, the CDR3 reads TGCGCCAGCAGTGACCGCGTTGGCTACACCTTC.

This clonotype was observed once. This chain joins TRBV30 and TRBJ2-5; 8 bases match TRBD1. CDR3 length: 14 amino acids. V trimming: 8 bases; J trimming: 11 bases; junction bases outside the gene matches: 19. CDR1 GTSNPN and CDR2 SVGIG come from the germline V gene (reference sequence). Here the CDR3 DNA reads TGTGCCCGCACCATAGGACAGGGTAGCCACGGGCAGTACTTC. It yields the protein CARTIGQGSHGQYF. The entire variable domain, with the rest obtained from reference TRBV30 and TRBJ2-5, is as follows: SQTIHQWPATLVQPVGSPLSLECTVEGTSNPNLYWYRQAAGRGLQLLFYSVGIGQISSEVPQNLSASRPQDRQFILSSKKLLLSDSGFYLCARTIGQGSHGQYFGPGTRLLVL.

The table lists this clonotype with a few counts. The J gene is TRBJ2-1, the V gene TRBV4-3; no definite D call. Germline V lookup: CDR1 LGHNA, CDR2 YSLEER. V lost 3 bases and J lost 5, with 14 bases in between. The CDR3 spans 15 residues. This CDR3 is CASSQLLNTHNEQFF. Written as DNA, the CDR3 is TGCGCCAGCAGCCAGCTTCTGAACACCCACAATGAGCAGTTCTTC.

The chain couples TRBV2 to TRBJ2-7; the D is unclear. Germline CDR1 is SNHLY and CDR2 is FYNNEI. Between the trimmed V and J ends, which lost 3 bases and 0 bases, there was a span of 12 bases. The CDR3 sequence is 15 residues long. The CDR3 DNA reads TGTGCCAGCAGTGAGTCCACCGTAACCTCCTACGAGCAGTACTTC. Its translation: CASSESTVTSYEQYF.